This T cell receptor beta chain stems from a study of shared clonotypes between healthy human individuals. The naive CD8 fraction comprised CD45RO-negative cells positively selected for CCR7 and excluded terminally differentiated effector memory CD45RA+ cells. V gave up 0 bases and J gave up 3 bases, with 12 bases separating them. The CDR3 consists of 15 residues. The germline CDR1 and CDR2 sequences are MDHEN and SYDVKM. Produced via immunoSEQ multiplex PCR; TCRdb's table is partial and in-frame only. The data show about 680,000 clones, under 95% seen once. This receptor was taken from a young man in good health. The sample was naive CD8+ T cells sorted from blood. The chain couples TRBV28 to TRBJ2-7; perhaps TRBD1 as D (6 bases). CDR3 nucleotide sequence: TGTGCCAGCAGTTTATGGTCAGGGGCCTTCTACGAGCAGTACTTC. Its protein product is CASSLWSGAFYEQYF.